The 27 T cell receptor beta chains presented below share a single source sample, sequenced in a study of cytomegalovirus exposure and HLA in healthy donors. With 60 Vbeta and 13 Jbeta primers, the PCR was carried out. Some clones are missing from TCRdb's copy, which holds only in-frame ones; the method was immunoSEQ multiplex PCR. Of about 84,000 clones in the sample, about 60% were seen once. Sequences were obtained from PBMCs. These receptors came from a woman aged 40 to 50 in good health and CMV-seropositive.

V usage is TRBV7-9 and J usage is TRBJ2-2, with 9 bases lining up with TRBD1. The CDR3 length is 17 residues. Trimming at V came to 6 bases and at J to 4 bases, leaving 12 bases not matched to a gene. The germline CDR1 and CDR2 sequences are SEHNR and FQNEAQ (reference sequence). CDR3 residues: CASSLRRTGVSTGELFF. CDR3 nucleotide sequence: TGTGCCAGCAGTTTACGGAGGACAGGGGTATCCACCGGGGAGCTGTTTTTT.

The chain combines TRBV25-1 with TRBJ2-3; D remains unclear. V was trimmed by 3 bases and J by 2 bases, leaving 18 bases between them. This CDR3 comprises 17 residues. Germline CDR1 is MGHDK and CDR2 is SYGVNS. CDR3 region: CASSEAGFGGNTDTQYF. CDR3 sequence (DNA): TGTGCCAGCAGTGAGGCCGGGTTTGGCGGAAACACAGATACGCAGTATTTT.

This chain links TRBV2 with TRBJ2-5, with D possibly matching TRBD1 (5 bases). The CDR3 contains 13 residues. The germline CDR1 and CDR2 sequences are SNHLY and FYNNEI. The V end was cut by 7 bases, the J end by 1 base, with 10 bases between. DNA for the CDR3: TGTGCCAGCAAACAGGACCTCCAAGAGACCCAGTACTTC. Residues: CASKQDLQETQYF.

This clone has a handful of counts. This rearrangement joins TRBV19 to TRBJ2-7; TRBD1 agrees at 7 bases. The CDR3 runs to 13 residues. J lost 2 bases, V lost 9 bases, and 7 bases had no gene match. Germline CDR1 and CDR2: LNHDA and SQIVND (reference sequence). CDR3 loop: CASGDRITYEQYF. CDR3 nucleotides: TGTGCCAGCGGGGACAGAATAACCTACGAGCAGTACTTC.

V and J are TRBV9 and TRBJ2-5; 8 positions agree with TRBD1. The CDR3 runs to 16 residues. Trimming removed 0 bases from V and 4 bases from J; junction bases left unmatched: 8. Germline V gene data show CDR1 as SGDLS and CDR2 as YYNGEE. The CDR3 is CASSVGLQGATETQYF. The CDR3 DNA is TGTGCCAGCAGCGTAGGTCTTCAGGGGGCAACAGAGACCCAGTACTTC. The full variable domain, completed using reference TRBV9 and TRBJ2-5, is DSGVTQTPKHLITATGQRVTLRCSPRSGDLSVYWYQQSLDQGLQFLIQYYNGEERAKGNILERFSAQQFPDLHSELNLSSLELGDSALYFCASSVGLQGATETQYFGPGTRLLVL.

CDR3 nucleotide sequence: TGTGCCAGCAGTGAATCTTTCCTAGCGGGAGCCTACGAGCAGTACTTC. It translates to CASSESFLAGAYEQYF. The chain links TRBV2 to TRBJ2-7, with 10 positions matching TRBD2. The CDR3 is 16 amino acids. CDR1 and CDR2 from the germline V gene are SNHLY and FYNNEI. J gave up 2 bases and V 2 bases, and 6 bases lay outside the gene matches.

This chain connects TRBV27 to TRBJ1-2; 7 bases are a match to TRBD1. Germline V gene lookup returns CDR1 MNHEY and CDR2 SMNVEV (reference sequence). Germline trimming cut 3 bases from V and 7 bases from J; bases unmatched to any gene: 14. The CDR3 has 16 residues. The CDR3 sequence: CASSFGGGAGFSGYTF. The CDR3 coding sequence is TGTGCCAGCAGTTTTGGAGGGGGCGCGGGGTTCAGTGGCTACACCTTC.

Only a few counts were recorded for this clone. V is TRBV28 and J is TRBJ1-1; D remains unclear. Germline V gives CDR1 MDHEN, CDR2 SYDVKM. V gave up 4 bases and J gave up 7 bases, with 16 bases separating them. The CDR3 is 14 residues long. CDR3 region: CASSYHLLSFEAFF. Here the CDR3 DNA reads TGTGCCAGCAGTTACCACCTCCTATCATTTGAAGCTTTCTTT.

The rearrangement uses TRBV2 and TRBJ1-5; D remains ambiguous. This CDR3 contains 15 residues. Germline V gene sequence: CDR1 SNHLY, CDR2 FYNNEI. V shed 5 bases and J shed 4 bases, with 15 bases lying between them. CDR3 sequence: CASSPGRMGNQPQHF. The DNA of the CDR3 is TGTGCCAGCAGTCCTGGGAGAATGGGGAATCAGCCCCAGCATTTT.

The CDR3 reads CASSSPFRGRNYGYTF. CDR3 nucleotides: TGTGCCAGCAGCTCCCCGTTCAGGGGGAGGAACTATGGCTACACCTTC. The V and J genes are TRBV11-2 and TRBJ1-2; 7 nucleotides agree with TRBD1. Germline V lookup: CDR1 SGHAT, CDR2 FQNNGV. The CDR3 extends over 16 amino acids. After removal of 4 bases from V and 2 bases from J, the junction contained 10 bases not matched to a gene. The variable domain in full, with the rest retrieved from reference TRBV11-2 and TRBJ1-2, is EAGVAQSPRYKIIEKRQSVAFWCNPISGHATLYWYQQILGQGPKLLIQFQNNGVVDDSQLPKDRFSAERLKGVDSTLKIQPAKLEDSAVYLCASSSPFRGRNYGYTFGSGTRLTVV.

V usage is TRBV6-5 and J usage is TRBJ2-5, with D possibly matching TRBD2 (6 bases). The germline V gene has CDR1 MNHEY and CDR2 SVGAGI. V lost 6 bases, J lost 9 bases, and 17 bases lay in between. This CDR3 region has 13 residues. The CDR3, as DNA: TGTGCCAGCAGCCCGAGGGCGTGGGAGGCCCAGTACTTC. Translation: CASSPRAWEAQYF.

This clone was detected ten times or more. J is TRBJ1-1 and V is TRBV10-3; D is possibly TRBD1 (5 bases). V gave up 6 bases and J gave up 4 bases, with 12 bases separating them. Germline V gives CDR1 ENHRY, CDR2 SYGVKD. This CDR3 is built from 13 residues. The CDR3: CAISPMTVTEAFF. CDR3 coding DNA: TGTGCCATCAGCCCTATGACAGTCACTGAAGCTTTCTTT.

The chain combines TRBV6-1 with TRBJ1-3; D gene ambiguous. The CDR3 contains 13 residues. V shed 10 bases and J shed 0 bases, with 10 bases lying between them. Per the germline V gene, CDR1 is MNHNS and CDR2 is SASEGT. The CDR3 sequence is CAIDSSSGNTIYF. CDR3 in DNA: TGTGCCATCGACTCGAGCTCTGGAAACACCATATATTTT.

The chain has TRBV9 and TRBJ1-4; the match to TRBD1 covers 7 bases. Trimming at V came to 3 bases and at J to 5 bases, leaving 10 bases not matched to a gene. CDR1 and CDR2 from the germline V gene are SGDLS and YYNGEE. This CDR3 comprises 16 residues. CDR3 region: CASSALPTGANEKLFF. The CDR3 DNA is TGTGCCAGCAGCGCACTACCCACAGGGGCGAATGAAAAACTGTTTTTT.

This clone turned up a few times. Other DNA sequences in this sample translate to the same CDR3. The genes are TRBV27 and TRBJ2-7, with a weak D call TRBD1 (6 bases). Germline lookup yields CDR1 MNHEY and CDR2 SMNVEV (reference sequence). V lost 3 bases to trimming and J lost 4 bases, with 10 bases between them. The CDR3 totals 13 residues. The CDR3 region has the DNA TGTGCCAGCAGTTTCTCACAGGGTTACGAGCAGTACTTC. Its translation is CASSFSQGYEQYF.

The chain couples TRBV28 to TRBJ1-1; D is unclear. The V gene's germline CDR1 is MDHEN and CDR2 SYDVKM. V was shortened by 3 bases and J by 1 base, with 6 bases between the two germline ends. This CDR3 comprises 13 residues. The CDR3 loop reads CASSLYKNTEAFF. CDR3 nucleotides: TGTGCCAGCAGTTTGTACAAGAACACTGAAGCTTTCTTT.

The V and J genes are TRBV5-1 and TRBJ2-3, with TRBD2 matching 8 bases. Germline V gives CDR1 SGHRS, CDR2 YFSETQ. Unmatched junction bases numbered 5, after V lost 3 bases and J lost 2 bases. This CDR3 is 15 amino acids long. CDR3 sequence: CASSSNSGTTDTQYF. The CDR3, as DNA: TGCGCCAGCAGCTCAAATAGCGGGACCACAGATACGCAGTATTTT.

This rearrangement joins TRBV13 to TRBJ2-7; D is perhaps TRBD1 (7 bases). V dropped 3 bases and J dropped 0 bases, with 12 bases sitting between them. The CDR3 length is 15 residues. Germline CDR1 reads PRHDT; CDR2 reads FYEKMQ (reference sequence). Here the CDR3 reads CASSLGGDSSYEQYF. Here the CDR3 DNA reads TGTGCCAGCAGCTTGGGCGGGGACAGCTCCTACGAGCAGTACTTC.

This chain links TRBV27 with TRBJ1-1; D is unclear. The CDR3 extends over 13 amino acids. Between the trimmed V and J ends, which lost 1 base and 6 bases, there was a span of 9 bases. Per the germline V gene, CDR1 is MNHEY and CDR2 is SMNVEV (reference sequence). The CDR3 loop is CASSLFVSSEAFF. The DNA for the CDR3 is TGTGCCAGCAGTTTATTTGTGTCGTCTGAAGCTTTCTTT.

This clone showed up just a few times. V gene TRBV28 combines with J gene TRBJ2-7; 7 bases match TRBD2. V lost 6 bases to trimming and J lost 0 bases; unmatched junction nucleotides: 5. Germline CDR1 is MDHEN and CDR2 is SYDVKM. The CDR3 contains 14 residues. CDR3 in amino acids: CASRTLADSYEQYF. CDR3 sequence (DNA): TGTGCCAGCAGAACTCTAGCGGACTCCTACGAGCAGTACTTC.

The chain employs TRBV18 and TRBJ1-4; tentatively, D is TRBD1 (5 bases). V lost 6 bases and J lost 3, with 20 bases in between. The CDR3 totals 17 residues. Germline assignment: CDR1 KGHSH and CDR2 LQKENI. CDR3 in DNA: TGTGCCAGCTCGCCTCGGGGGGGAACGACGGCTAATGAAAAACTGTTTTTT. Translating gives CASSPRGGTTANEKLFF. Using reference TRBV18 and TRBJ1-4 for the parts outside the CDR3, the full variable domain is NAGVMQNPRHLVRRRGQEARLRCSPMKGHSHVYWYRQLPEEGLKFMVYLQKENIIDESGMPKERFSAEFPKEGPSILRIQQVVRGDSAAYFCASSPRGGTTANEKLFFGSGTQLSVL.

The table lists this clone with many counts. The V call is TRBV4-3, the J call TRBJ1-4; D is unclear. The germline CDR1 and CDR2 sequences are LGHNA and YSLEER. V lost 0 bases and J 1 base, leaving 6 bases between the germline ends. The CDR3 covers 15 residues. Here the CDR3 DNA reads TGCGCCAGCAGCCAAGATTCCAGAACTAATGAAAAACTGTTTTTT. It translates to CASSQDSRTNEKLFF.

V gene TRBV11-2 combines with J gene TRBJ2-7; D not resolved. The V gene's germline CDR1 is SGHAT and CDR2 FQNNGV. The CDR3 spans 11 residues. V was cut by 5 bases and J by 6 bases, with 8 bases left in between. As DNA, the CDR3 is TGTGCCAGCAGCGTTCCGGGCGAGCAGTACTTC. Translation: CASSVPGEQYF.

The rearrangement joins TRBV5-1 to TRBJ2-2; TRBD1 agrees at 10 bases. The germline V gene encodes CDR1 SGHRS and CDR2 YFSETQ. After removal of 3 bases from V and 5 bases from J, the junction contained 10 bases not matched to a gene. CDR3 size: 17 residues. This chain's CDR3 is CASSSAGQGMWTGELFF. The CDR3 DNA is TGCGCCAGCAGCTCCGCGGGACAGGGGATGTGGACCGGGGAGCTGTTTTTT.

A few counts support this clone. The chain is built from TRBV7-2 and TRBJ1-2; the match to TRBD1 covers 10 bases. CDR1 and CDR2 from the germline V gene are SGHTA and FQGNSA. This CDR3 has 16 amino acids. Losses at the gene ends were 1 base for V and 6 bases for J; bases not matched to a gene: 8. The CDR3 sequence: CASSLVWGDRGHGYTF. The CDR3 DNA is TGTGCCAGCAGCTTAGTTTGGGGAGACAGGGGGCATGGCTACACCTTC.

This chain connects TRBV6-5 to TRBJ1-3; possibly TRBD1 for D (5 bases). CDR3 length: 14 amino acids. The germline CDR1 and CDR2 sequences are MNHEY and SVGAGI. Trimming took 5 bases from V and 0 from J, leaving 8 bases between them. The CDR3 here is CASSRQFSGNTIYF. The CDR3, as DNA: TGTGCCAGCAGTCGACAGTTCTCTGGAAACACCATATATTTT.

This clone came up a few times. This sequence joins TRBV4-3 and TRBJ2-3; maybe TRBD1 (6 bases). Germline V gene data show CDR1 as LGHNA and CDR2 as YSLEER. Trimming shortened V by 6 bases and J by 2 bases, and 12 bases separated the two germline ends. CDR3 size: 14 residues. CDR3 nucleotide sequence: TGCGCCAGCAGTTCGACAGGTATCACAGATACGCAGTATTTT. Translation gives CASSSTGITDTQYF.